This T cell receptor (beta chain) was obtained from a study of blood T cells in healthy people across ages. Points on this clonotype: At one boundary the junction diverges from the germline segment, which might be a read error.

Drawing of peripheral blood yielded roughly 9.3 milliliters from each donor. Whenever a sample was processed, at least 6.5 million PBMCs were isolated. This CDR3 has 18 amino acids. In germline, CDR1 is SGHVS, CDR2 FQNEAQ. A second PCR of about 7 to 11 cycles used a sample-barcoded 5' primer and a J-beta primer mix. TCRdb re-analysed the 5' RACE reads in MiXCR, keeping a single row per CDR3 protein. The sample has some 790,000 distinct CDR3 sequences, less than 35% seen once; the top ten hold roughly 17%. The sequencing input was blood. This TCR was sampled from a woman aged 80 or over in good health. The chain joins TRBV7-8 to TRBJ1-5, with D perhaps matching TRBD1 (5 bases). The CDR3 sequence: CASSLAISGGGSNRPQHF. CDR3 nucleotide sequence: TGTGCCAGCAGCTTAGCCATATCTGGGGGGGGGAGCAATCGGCCCCAGCATTTT.